This is a list of T cell receptor beta chains from one sample in a study of STAT5B mutations in CD4+ large granular lymphocyte leukemia. The data were produced by immunoSEQ multiplex PCR, yet TCRdb's version contains in-frame clones alone and is incomplete. The sample gives 34,000 or so clones, 85% of which show up once; about 4.5% is in the top ten. Sample: CD4+ T cells from blood buffy coats. The receptors were sampled from a human donor in good health. Both conserved end residues are part of each CDR3. Fields, in order: J gene, V gene, clone size, D gene, CDR3 DNA, CDR3 protein. A D gene is named only where the DNA matches it firmly. Where a row states a size, it is once, few, many or the class of an expanded clone; other rows omit it.

j_gene: TRBJ2-5
v_gene: TRBV6-1
abundance: NA
d_gene: TRBD2
CDR3nt: TGTGCCAGCAAGAATAGCGGGAGTTCCGGAAAGACCCAGTACTTC
CDR3aa: CASKNSGSSGKTQYF

j_gene: TRBJ2-7
v_gene: TRBV28
abundance: NA
d_gene: NA
CDR3nt: TGTGCCAGCAGTTTTCCCAGGGACTTTTACGAGCAGTACTTC
CDR3aa: CASSFPRDFYEQYF

j_gene: TRBJ2-7
v_gene: TRBV6-6
abundance: once
d_gene: NA
CDR3nt: TGTGCCAGCGGGACGGTTCGCGAGCAGTACTTC
CDR3aa: CASGTVREQYF

j_gene: TRBJ2-7
v_gene: TRBV7-2
abundance: NA
d_gene: NA
CDR3nt: TGTGCCCCGGGGTACAGGGCAAAGAAGCAGTACTTC
CDR3aa: CAPGYRAKKQYF

j_gene: TRBJ2-2
v_gene: TRBV27
abundance: NA
d_gene: NA
CDR3nt: TGTGCCAGCAGTCCATATAACACCGGGGAGCTGTTTTTT
CDR3aa: CASSPYNTGELFF

j_gene: TRBJ1-4
v_gene: TRBV6-5
abundance: NA
d_gene: NA
CDR3nt: TGTGCCAGCAGTTTGAGGGGGGTGGGTAATGAAAAACTGTTTTTT
CDR3aa: CASSLRGVGNEKLFF

j_gene: TRBJ2-5
v_gene: TRBV5-1
abundance: NA
d_gene: NA
CDR3nt: TGCGCCAGTACTAATGACAGTCAAGAGACCCAGTACTTC
CDR3aa: CASTNDSQETQYF

j_gene: TRBJ1-2
v_gene: TRBV27
abundance: few
d_gene: TRBD1
CDR3nt: TGTGCCAGCAGTTTATCGGGTTCCCCTCAGGGGGCGGGTGGCTACACCTTC
CDR3aa: CASSLSGSPQGAGGYTF

j_gene: TRBJ1-5
v_gene: TRBV18
abundance: NA
d_gene: NA
CDR3nt: TGTGCCAGCTCAACCGACAGGATTAGCAATCAGCCCCAGCATTTT
CDR3aa: CASSTDRISNQPQHF

j_gene: TRBJ2-7
v_gene: TRBV20-1
abundance: NA
d_gene: NA
CDR3nt: TGCAGTGCTAGAGCGAGGGGCGAGCAGTACTTC
CDR3aa: CSARARGEQYF

j_gene: TRBJ2-1
v_gene: TRBV19
abundance: NA
d_gene: NA
CDR3nt: TGTGCCAGTGCTTGGCGGGAAGACCCCAATGAGCAGTTCTTC
CDR3aa: CASAWREDPNEQFF

j_gene: TRBJ2-6
v_gene: TRBV27
abundance: NA
d_gene: TRBD1
CDR3nt: TGTGCCAGCAGGGACAGGGTGAGCTCTGGGGCCAACGTCCTGACTTTC
CDR3aa: CASRDRVSSGANVLTF

j_gene: TRBJ2-1
v_gene: TRBV27
abundance: NA
d_gene: TRBD2
CDR3nt: TGTGCCAGCAGGCGAAGCGGGGTATCCTACAATGAGCAGTTCTTC
CDR3aa: CASRRSGVSYNEQFF

j_gene: TRBJ1-1
v_gene: TRBV2
abundance: NA
d_gene: NA
CDR3nt: TGTGCCATCGGGGGGAGGATCACTGAAGCTTTCTTT
CDR3aa: CAIGGRITEAFF

j_gene: TRBJ1-6
v_gene: TRBV30
abundance: NA
d_gene: NA
CDR3nt: TGTGCCTGGAAGAGGGGACACCTCTCCTATAATTCACCCCTCCACTTT
CDR3aa: CAWKRGHLSYNSPLHF

j_gene: TRBJ2-5
v_gene: TRBV4-3
abundance: NA
d_gene: TRBD2
CDR3nt: TGCGCCAGCAGCCAAGATCTAGCGGGAGTCTGGGAGACCCAGTACTTC
CDR3aa: CASSQDLAGVWETQYF

j_gene: TRBJ2-5
v_gene: TRBV5-1
abundance: NA
d_gene: NA
CDR3nt: TGCGCCAGTCGAGGGACGGCCCTGGGAGAGACCCAGTACTTC
CDR3aa: CASRGTALGETQYF

j_gene: TRBJ1-5
v_gene: TRBV11-2
abundance: few
d_gene: NA
CDR3nt: TGTGCCAGCAGCCCGGGACGGAAAAATCAGCCCCAGCATTTT
CDR3aa: CASSPGRKNQPQHF

j_gene: TRBJ2-7
v_gene: TRBV28
abundance: NA
d_gene: NA
CDR3nt: TGTGCCAGCAGTTGGACACAAACCTACGAGCAGTACTTC
CDR3aa: CASSWTQTYEQYF

j_gene: TRBJ2-7
v_gene: TRBV6-6
abundance: few
d_gene: NA
CDR3nt: TGTGCCAGCAGTTACTCAACCGGGCCCGCCTACGAGCAGTACTTC
CDR3aa: CASSYSTGPAYEQYF

j_gene: TRBJ2-7
v_gene: TRBV6-5
abundance: NA
d_gene: NA
CDR3nt: TGTGCCAGCAGTTCCCCTACAGGAGCCTACGAGCAGTACTTC
CDR3aa: CASSSPTGAYEQYF

j_gene: TRBJ2-7
v_gene: TRBV27
abundance: once
d_gene: NA
CDR3nt: TGTGCCAGCACCCGGCAGGGGCGGGGGGAGCAGTACTTC
CDR3aa: CASTRQGRGEQYF

j_gene: TRBJ2-2
v_gene: TRBV11-3
abundance: NA
d_gene: NA
CDR3nt: TGTGCCAGCAGCTTAGGGGGCTCGAGAACCGGGGAGCTGTTTTTT
CDR3aa: CASSLGGSRTGELFF

j_gene: TRBJ2-1
v_gene: TRBV28
abundance: NA
d_gene: TRBD2
CDR3nt: TGTGCCAGCAGTCTCCAAGTGGGAGCGGGAGAGTTCTTC
CDR3aa: CASSLQVGAGEFF

j_gene: TRBJ1-5
v_gene: TRBV28
abundance: NA
d_gene: NA
CDR3nt: TGTGCCAGCAAATCCAGGGGCAATCAGCCCCAGCATTTT
CDR3aa: CASKSRGNQPQHF

j_gene: TRBJ1-2
v_gene: TRBV19
abundance: few
d_gene: NA
CDR3nt: TGTGCCAGTAGTCCAACAGGGCTGGGTGGCTACACCTTC
CDR3aa: CASSPTGLGGYTF

j_gene: TRBJ2-7
v_gene: TRBV5-1
abundance: NA
d_gene: NA
CDR3nt: TGCGCCAGCAGCTTTTTGGTGTCGGGGGGCGCATATCCTTACGAGCAGTACTTC
CDR3aa: CASSFLVSGGAYPYEQYF

j_gene: TRBJ1-3
v_gene: TRBV6-1
abundance: NA
d_gene: NA
CDR3nt: TGTGCCAGCAGTCCTGGGGGCAATCCTGGAAACACCATATATTTT
CDR3aa: CASSPGGNPGNTIYF

j_gene: TRBJ2-7
v_gene: TRBV5-4
abundance: once
d_gene: TRBD2
CDR3nt: TGTGCCAGCAGCTTCCGGCAACTAGCGGGAGAACTCTACGAGCAGTACTTC
CDR3aa: CASSFRQLAGELYEQYF

j_gene: TRBJ2-1
v_gene: TRBV10-2
abundance: NA
d_gene: TRBD2
CDR3nt: TGCGCCAGCATCTCAGCGGGAGTGGACAATGAGCAGTTCTTC
CDR3aa: CASISAGVDNEQFF

j_gene: TRBJ2-2
v_gene: TRBV12-5
abundance: NA
d_gene: NA
CDR3nt: TGTGCTAGTGGGGGGGACAATTATGGCGGGGAGCTGTTTTTT
CDR3aa: CASGGDNYGGELFF

j_gene: TRBJ1-1
v_gene: TRBV15
abundance: NA
d_gene: NA
CDR3nt: TGTGCCACCAGCAGAGATGGCCCCTTGGGGACTGAAGCTTTCTTT
CDR3aa: CATSRDGPLGTEAFF

j_gene: TRBJ1-4
v_gene: TRBV7-6
abundance: NA
d_gene: NA
CDR3nt: TGTGCCAGCAGCTTAGGGCAGGGCGTAACTAATGAAAAACTGTTTTTT
CDR3aa: CASSLGQGVTNEKLFF

j_gene: TRBJ1-5
v_gene: TRBV4-2
abundance: NA
d_gene: NA
CDR3nt: TGTGCCAGCAGCCAAGAGGAGAATAGCAATCAGCCCCAGCATTTT
CDR3aa: CASSQEENSNQPQHF

j_gene: TRBJ2-1
v_gene: TRBV7-9
abundance: once
d_gene: NA
CDR3nt: TGTGCCAGCAGCTTTTACGACAATGAGCAGTTCTTC
CDR3aa: CASSFYDNEQFF

j_gene: TRBJ2-1
v_gene: TRBV10-3
abundance: NA
d_gene: TRBD2
CDR3nt: TGTGCCATCAGCAGACTAGCGGGAGTGGCGTACAATGAGCAGTTCTTC
CDR3aa: CAISRLAGVAYNEQFF

j_gene: TRBJ1-1
v_gene: TRBV14
abundance: NA
d_gene: TRBD1
CDR3nt: TGTGCCAGCAGCTCCTCGGGACAGTTGCTGGGGACTGAAGCTTTCTTT
CDR3aa: CASSSSGQLLGTEAFF

j_gene: TRBJ2-7
v_gene: TRBV5-1
abundance: NA
d_gene: TRBD1
CDR3nt: TGCGCCAGCAGCGAACCGGGACAGGGGCGGTACGAGCAGTACTTC
CDR3aa: CASSEPGQGRYEQYF

j_gene: TRBJ2-2
v_gene: TRBV19
abundance: NA
d_gene: NA
CDR3nt: TGTGCCAGTAGTCTGGGAGGTGGGGGACTCCCAGCCGGGGAGCTGTTTTTT
CDR3aa: CASSLGGGGLPAGELFF

j_gene: TRBJ2-5
v_gene: TRBV27
abundance: NA
d_gene: NA
CDR3nt: TGTGCCAGCAGTCCCCAGGGAGCCTCCCTCCAAGGGACCCAGTACTTC
CDR3aa: CASSPQGASLQGTQYF

j_gene: TRBJ2-7
v_gene: TRBV6-5
abundance: once
d_gene: TRBD1
CDR3nt: TGTGCCAGCAGTTACAAGGGGACAGGGGCCTCCTACGAGCAGTACTTC
CDR3aa: CASSYKGTGASYEQYF